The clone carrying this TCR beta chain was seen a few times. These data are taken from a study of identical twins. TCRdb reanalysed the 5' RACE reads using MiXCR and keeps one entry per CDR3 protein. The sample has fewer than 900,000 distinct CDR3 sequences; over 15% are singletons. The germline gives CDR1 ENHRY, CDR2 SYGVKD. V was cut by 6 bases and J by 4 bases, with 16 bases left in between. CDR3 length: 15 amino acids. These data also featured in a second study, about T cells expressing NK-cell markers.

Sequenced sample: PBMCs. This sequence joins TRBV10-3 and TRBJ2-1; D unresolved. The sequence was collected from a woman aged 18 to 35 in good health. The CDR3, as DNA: TGTGCCATCAGCGGCTCGGTCCCCCTTTACAATGAGCAGTTCTTC. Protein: CAISGSVPLYNEQFF.